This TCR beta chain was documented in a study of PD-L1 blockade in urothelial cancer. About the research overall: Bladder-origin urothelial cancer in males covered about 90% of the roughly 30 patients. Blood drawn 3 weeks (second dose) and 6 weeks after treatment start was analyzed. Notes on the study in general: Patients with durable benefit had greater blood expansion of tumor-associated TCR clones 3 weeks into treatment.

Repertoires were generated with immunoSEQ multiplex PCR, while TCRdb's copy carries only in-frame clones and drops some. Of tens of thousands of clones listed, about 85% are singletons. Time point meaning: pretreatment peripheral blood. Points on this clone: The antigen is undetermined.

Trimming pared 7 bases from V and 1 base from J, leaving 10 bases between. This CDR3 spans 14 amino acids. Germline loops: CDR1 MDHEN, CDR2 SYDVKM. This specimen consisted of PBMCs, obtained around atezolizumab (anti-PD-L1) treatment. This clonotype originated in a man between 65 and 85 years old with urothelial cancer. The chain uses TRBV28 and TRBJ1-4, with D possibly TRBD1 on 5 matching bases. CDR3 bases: TGTGCCAGCACCCAGGGAGGAACTAATGAAAAACTGTTTTTT. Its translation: CASTQGGTNEKLFF.